The clone carrying this T cell receptor (beta chain) was detected a few times. The sample is drawn from a study of somatic mutations in cytotoxic T cells in rheumatoid arthritis. CDR3 length: 14 residues. CDR1 is MNHEY and CDR2 is SVGAGI in the germline V gene. V lost 4 bases to trimming and J lost 7 bases; unmatched junction nucleotides: 10. TCRdb's copy holds only in-frame clones and misses some; the assay was immunoSEQ multiplex PCR. This sample carries approximately 12,000 clones, about four fifths of them seen once, and the ten largest clones take 12% to 15%. The rearrangement uses TRBV6-5 and TRBJ2-7; 7 nucleotides line up with TRBD2. The receptor was derived from a woman aged 55-70 years in good health. Sequenced material: CD8+ T cells sorted from blood. The chain's CDR3 is CASSFSDGGREQYF. In DNA form, the CDR3 reads TGTGCCAGCAGTTTCAGTGACGGGGGGAGGGAGCAGTACTTC.